Below, 25 T cell receptor beta chains from the same sample are listed, as sequenced in a study of CD8 T cells in ankylosing spondylitis. Regarding the study as a whole: Characteristic of ankylosing spondylitis blood, it appeared, was a TCR beta motif comprising fewer than 10 highly homologous variants.

The antigens of these receptors remain unknown. One entry per CDR3 protein, called by TCRdb with MiXCR from the 5' RACE reads. The table includes just under 550,000 distinct CDR3 sequences, 9.5% to 15% detected once. The material sequenced was blood, either unsorted or a sorted T cell fraction (not recorded which). These receptors were collected from a male donor with ankylosing spondylitis.

This clonotype occurred a few times. This chain connects TRBV25-1 to TRBJ2-1; D possibly corresponds to TRBD2 (6 bases). Trimming stripped 2 bases from V and 8 bases from J, with 19 bases between. The V gene's germline CDR1 is MGHDK and CDR2 SYGVNS. The CDR3 totals 16 residues. The CDR3: CASSERGGLKEDEQFF. The CDR3 DNA sequence: TGTGCCAGCAGTGAACGGGGAGGACTAAAGGAGGATGAGCAGTTCTTC.

A few counts support this clonotype. The chain couples TRBV14 to TRBJ2-7; 7 bases match TRBD1. The CDR3 sequence is 14 residues long. Germline V gives CDR1 SGHDN, CDR2 FVKESK. Germline trimming cut 4 bases from V and 3 bases from J; bases unmatched to any gene: 6. In DNA, the CDR3 is TGTGCCAGCAGCCCCCCAGGGGGTTTCTACGAGCAGTACTTC. This gives the protein CASSPPGGFYEQYF.

This chain connects TRBV11-3 to TRBJ2-3; D assignment may be TRBD1 or TRBD2 (5 bases each). V was pared by 5 bases and J by 6 bases, with 18 bases between. This CDR3 spans 15 amino acids. Germline loops: CDR1 SGHNT, CDR2 YENEEA. The CDR3: CASSARQVGTDTQYF. CDR3 bases: TGTGCCAGCAGCGCTAGGCAGGTCGGGACGGATACGCAGTATTTT.

This chain uses TRBV2 with TRBJ1-1; D may be TRBD1 (5 bases). Trimming took off 7 bases at V and 3 bases at J, with 15 bases between the two ends. Germline values: CDR1 SNHLY, CDR2 FYNNEI. The CDR3 has 14 residues. The DNA for the CDR3 is TGTGCCAGCATTCCCCAGGGAGGTGACACTGAAGCTTTCTTT. Amino acids: CASIPQGGDTEAFF. The full variable domain, completed using reference TRBV2 and TRBJ1-1, is EPEVTQTPSHQVTQMGQEVILRCVPISNHLYFYWYRQILGQKVEFLVSFYNNEISEKSEIFDDQFSVERPDGSNFTLKIRSTKLEDSAMYFCASIPQGGDTEAFFGQGTRLTVV.

Note on this clonotype: One end of the junction varies from germline; a read error may be responsible. V usage is TRBV3-1 and J usage is TRBJ2-1; tentative D call: TRBD1 (6 bases). CDR1 is LGHDT and CDR2 is YNNKEL in the germline V gene (reference sequence). CDR3 length: 15 residues. In DNA, the CDR3 is TGTGCCAGCACCCAAAGTGGGGGCTTATACAATGAGCAGTTCTTC. This codes for CASTQSGGLYNEQFF.

The chain recombines TRBV6-1 with TRBJ1-5; D may be TRBD1 (6 bases). Trimming stripped 4 bases from V and 5 bases from J, with 15 bases between. The CDR3 runs 15 residues. Germline-derived CDR1 and CDR2 are MNHNS and SASEGT. The CDR3 DNA follows: TGTGCCAGCAGTGCCTCCTACAGGGAGGATCAGCCCCAGCATTTT. This sequence encodes CASSASYREDQPQHF.

The chain joins TRBV7-9 to TRBJ1-2; D is unclear. In germline, CDR1 is SEHNR, CDR2 FQNEAQ (reference sequence). This CDR3 is built from 16 residues. Trimming took 5 bases from V and 7 from J, leaving 23 bases between them. The CDR3 DNA follows: TGTGCCAGCAGCCCTCCCTCGGACGTCAGGACGCTTGGCTACACCTTC. Residues: CASSPPSDVRTLGYTF.

This clonotype was seen more than once but under ten times. Here the CDR3 DNA reads TGCAGTGCTAGAGGGGACTTCGAACAAGGAAAACTGTTTTTT. Its protein product is CSARGDFEQGKLFF. This chain joins TRBV20-1 and TRBJ1-4, with a tentative D call TRBD1 (5 bases). V lost 1 base and J 10 bases, leaving 16 bases between the germline ends. The CDR3 loop spans 14 amino acids. Germline CDR1 is DFQATT and CDR2 is SNEGSKA (reference sequence).

The CDR3 region has the DNA TGCAGTGCTAGATTCCCTAGCGGGAGTACCACCGGGGAGCTGTTTTTT. The encoded protein is CSARFPSGSTTGELFF. The V gene is TRBV20-1, the J gene TRBJ2-2; TRBD2 aligns across 10 bases. The junction had 7 bases not matched to a gene; V was cut back by 2 bases and J by 4 bases. Germline V CDR1 and CDR2: DFQATT, SNEGSKA (reference sequence). The CDR3 is 16 amino acids.

V usage is TRBV3-1 and J usage is TRBJ1-4, with D perhaps TRBD1 (5 bases). The V and J ends lost 0 bases and 6 bases respectively, with 17 bases between them. CDR1 LGHDT and CDR2 YNNKEL come from the germline V gene (reference sequence). The CDR3 extends over 17 amino acids. CDR3 protein: CASSQDARGVRDEKLFF. In DNA form, the CDR3 reads TGTGCCAGCAGCCAAGATGCCCGGGGCGTACGCGATGAAAAACTGTTTTTT.

This clonotype has a handful of counts. V is TRBV20-1 and J is TRBJ2-2; 8 bases are a match to TRBD2. The V gene's germline CDR1 is DFQATT and CDR2 SNEGSKA (reference sequence). V was clipped by 5 bases and J by 6 bases; unmatched bases: 8. The CDR3 sequence is 14 residues long. The CDR3: CSALAGRGSGELFF. The CDR3 coding sequence is TGCAGTGCTTTAGCGGGGAGAGGGTCCGGGGAGCTGTTTTTT.

This chain joins TRBV21-1 and TRBJ2-7; the tabulated D call, TRBD2, remains unverified against the DNA. TRBV21-1 is a recognized pseudogene. This CDR3 is 16 amino acids long. In DNA, the CDR3 is TGTGCCAGCAGCACGACCGGGACTGAATCACCCTACGAGCAGTACTTC. Its protein is CASSTTGTESPYEQYF.

The V gene is TRBV27, the J gene TRBJ1-2; D gene unclear. The CDR3 extends over 13 amino acids. Deletions cut 6 bases from V and 3 bases from J, with 11 bases between. Germline V lookup: CDR1 MNHEY, CDR2 SMNVEV (reference sequence). CDR3 region: CASSSVRDYGYTF. DNA for the CDR3: TGTGCCAGCAGCTCAGTCCGGGACTATGGCTACACCTTC.

The V call is TRBV5-1, the J call TRBJ1-1; perhaps TRBD1 as D (6 bases). This CDR3 has 14 residues. Germline lookup yields CDR1 SGHRS and CDR2 YFSETQ. V lost 3 bases and J 0 bases, leaving 9 bases between the germline ends. The CDR3 here is CASSYRDLNTEAFF. CDR3 DNA: TGCGCCAGCAGCTACAGGGATCTGAACACTGAAGCTTTCTTT.

The chain is built from TRBV6-5 and TRBJ2-1, with TRBD2 identical over 11 bases. Trimming at V came to 5 bases and at J to 4 bases, leaving 7 bases not matched to a gene. This CDR3 is 16 amino acids long. Germline V gene sequence: CDR1 MNHEY, CDR2 SVGAGI. CDR3 sequence: CASSLRLAGRYNEQFF. The DNA for the CDR3 is TGTGCCAGCAGTCTACGACTAGCGGGGCGATACAATGAGCAGTTCTTC.

This rearrangement joins TRBV9 to TRBJ2-3; 7 bases map to TRBD2. Germline V gives CDR1 SGDLS, CDR2 YYNGEE. V trimming: 0 bases; J trimming: 7 bases; junction bases outside the gene matches: 8. This CDR3 contains 15 residues. CDR3 DNA sequence: TGTGCCAGCAGCGTAGAGGCTAGCGGTACATATACGCAGTATTTT. This encodes CASSVEASGTYTQYF.

This clonotype was detected only a few times. CDR3 residues: CASSLGGSVAGNEKLFF. The CDR3 DNA follows: TGTGCCAGCAGCTTAGGAGGGTCTGTAGCAGGGAATGAAAAACTGTTTTTT. The chain employs TRBV7-9 and TRBJ1-4, with D perhaps matching TRBD1 (5 bases). The germline CDR1 and CDR2 sequences are SEHNR and FQNEAQ (reference sequence). This CDR3 is 17 amino acids long. The germline V and J ends were trimmed by 1 base and 5 bases, with 17 bases remaining between them. The whole variable domain, filled in from reference TRBV7-9 and TRBJ1-4, reads DTGVSQNPRHKITKRGQNVTFRCDPISEHNRLYWYRQTLGQGPEFLTYFQNEAQLEKSRLLSDRFSAERPKGSFSTLEIQRTEQGDSAMYLCASSLGGSVAGNEKLFFGSGTQLSVL.

The V gene is TRBV5-1, the J gene TRBJ2-1; D gene uncertain. Germline assignment: CDR1 SGHRS and CDR2 YFSETQ. The CDR3 is 15 amino acids. With 0 bases removed from V and 6 bases from J, the gap between germline ends came to 13 bases. The CDR3 protein is CASSLAYQRPNEQFF. CDR3 DNA sequence: TGCGCCAGCAGCTTGGCCTACCAGAGACCCAATGAGCAGTTCTTC. Filled out from reference TRBV5-1 and TRBJ2-1, the complete variable domain reads KAGVTQTPRYLIKTRGQQVTLSCSPISGHRSVSWYQQTPGQGLQFLFEYFSETQRNKGNFPGRFSGRQFSNSRSEMNVSTLELGDSALYLCASSLAYQRPNEQFFGPGTRLTVL.

This clonotype came up a few times. The V and J genes are TRBV20-1 and TRBJ2-2, with 7 bases aligning to TRBD2. The V gene end was trimmed by 6 bases and the J gene end by 0 bases; junction bases not matched to a gene: 4. In germline, CDR1 is DFQATT, CDR2 SNEGSKA (reference sequence). The CDR3 loop spans 14 amino acids. For the CDR3, the DNA is TGCAGTGCCATTGGACTAGCGAACACCGGGGAGCTGTTTTTT. Residues: CSAIGLANTGELFF.

This clonotype was observed many times. The chain is built from TRBV5-1 and TRBJ2-3; D is unclear. The CDR3 runs to 15 residues. The germline gives CDR1 SGHRS, CDR2 YFSETQ. With 0 bases removed from V and 4 bases from J, the gap between germline ends came to 12 bases. CDR3 region: CASSLDRGWADTQYF. The CDR3 coding sequence is TGCGCCAGCAGCTTGGACCGCGGATGGGCAGATACGCAGTATTTT.

This chain connects TRBV7-8 to TRBJ1-1; 9 nucleotides line up with TRBD1. Trimming took 0 bases from V and 3 from J; bases not matched to a gene: 5. Germline-derived CDR1 and CDR2 are SGHVS and FQNEAQ. The CDR3 is 16 residues long. The CDR3 region is CASSLAPRTGDTEAFF. CDR3 sequence (DNA): TGTGCCAGCAGCTTAGCCCCGAGGACAGGGGACACTGAAGCTTTCTTT.

This clonotype was detected only a few times. This chain connects TRBV7-9 to TRBJ2-1, with no clear D. Germline V gives CDR1 SEHNR, CDR2 FQNEAQ (reference sequence). The CDR3 has 14 amino acids. V gave up 1 base and J gave up 3 bases, with 7 bases separating them. The CDR3 sequence: CASSLVQDYNEQFF. The DNA for the CDR3 is TGTGCCAGCAGCTTAGTCCAGGACTACAATGAGCAGTTCTTC. The full variable domain, in which reference TRBV7-9 and TRBJ2-1 provide the parts outside the CDR3, is DTGVSQNPRHKITKRGQNVTFRCDPISEHNRLYWYRQTLGQGPEFLTYFQNEAQLEKSRLLSDRFSAERPKGSFSTLEIQRTEQGDSAMYLCASSLVQDYNEQFFGPGTRLTVL.

This clonotype occurred a few times. The chain combines TRBV27 with TRBJ1-1; the D gene is possibly TRBD1 (5 bases). Trimming stripped 5 bases from V and 3 bases from J, with 16 bases between. Germline V gene lookup returns CDR1 MNHEY and CDR2 SMNVEV (reference sequence). The CDR3 length is 15 residues. As DNA, the CDR3 is TGTGCCAGCAGTCTTTCCAGGGATGTCGACACTGAAGCTTTCTTT. This gives the protein CASSLSRDVDTEAFF.

This clonotype was counted between two and nine times. The chain has TRBV30 and TRBJ1-1; TRBD1 aligns across 11 bases. The V gene end was trimmed by 5 bases and the J gene end by 3 bases; junction bases not matched to a gene: 8. This CDR3 is 15 amino acids long. The germline CDR1 and CDR2 sequences are GTSNPN and SVGIG (reference sequence). The CDR3 DNA follows: TGTGCCTGGTGCTTGGACAGGGGGCCCTACACTGAAGCTTTCTTT. Translated: CAWCLDRGPYTEAFF.

The chain couples TRBV12-5 to TRBJ1-4; no clear D gene. Germline CDR1 reads LGHNT; CDR2 reads FRNRAP. This CDR3 has 15 amino acids. The germline V and J ends were trimmed by 3 bases and 0 bases, with 8 bases remaining between them. The CDR3 bases are TGTGCTAGTGGTTTTACCCCTGCAACTAATGAAAAACTGTTTTTT. It codes for CASGFTPATNEKLFF.